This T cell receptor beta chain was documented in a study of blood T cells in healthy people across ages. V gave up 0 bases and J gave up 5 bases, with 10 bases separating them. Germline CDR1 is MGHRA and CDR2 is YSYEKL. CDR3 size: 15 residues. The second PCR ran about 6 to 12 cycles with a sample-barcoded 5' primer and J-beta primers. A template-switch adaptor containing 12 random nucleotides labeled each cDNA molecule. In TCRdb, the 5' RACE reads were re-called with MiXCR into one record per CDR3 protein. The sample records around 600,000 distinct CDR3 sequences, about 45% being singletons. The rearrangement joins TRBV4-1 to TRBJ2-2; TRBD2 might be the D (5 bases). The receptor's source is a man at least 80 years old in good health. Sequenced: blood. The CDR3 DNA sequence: TGCGCCAGCAGCCAAGATCCCGGGGTAACCGGGGAGCTGTTTTTT. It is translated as CASSQDPGVTGELFF.